These T cell receptor beta chains were read from a single sample in a study of graft-versus-host responses after intestinal transplantation. Assay used: immunoSEQ multiplex PCR; TCRdb lists only in-frame clones, some missing. This repertoire shows roughly 120,000 clones, about nine tenths found once; its top ten account for approximately 0.17%. For these TCRs, the target antigens are not known. The sequencing here drew on unstimulated CD4+ T cells sorted from spleen or lymph node cells, taken before intestinal transplant. Receptors originate from a human donor who received an intestinal transplant. CDR3s include the opening cysteine and the closing phenylalanine or tryptophan. The order of the fields is CDR3 protein, CDR3 DNA, D gene, clone size, V gene, J gene. The D gene is left open where the match is weak. Size values are once, few and many counts, or a class for expanded clones, and some rows have none.

CDR3 protein: CASSDLAGAHYEQYF
CDR3 DNA: TGTGCCAGCAGCGACCTAGCGGGAGCCCACTACGAGCAGTACTTC
D gene: TRBD2
clone size: .
V gene: TRBV11-2
J gene: TRBJ2-7

CDR3 protein: CASSSTGDQPQHF
CDR3 DNA: TGTGCCAGCAGCTCCACAGGGGATCAGCCCCAGCATTTT
D gene: TRBD1
clone size: .
V gene: TRBV5-6
J gene: TRBJ1-5

CDR3 protein: CASSSPLRGRQFF
CDR3 DNA: TGTGCCAGCAGCTCCCCGTTGAGGGGGCGGCAGTTCTTC
D gene: TRBD1
clone size: .
V gene: TRBV11-2
J gene: TRBJ2-1

CDR3 protein: CASSHKRGPPLSNTEAFF
CDR3 DNA: TGCGCCAGCAGTCATAAGAGGGGGCCTCCACTTTCGAACACTGAAGCTTTCTTT
D gene: TRBD1
clone size: .
V gene: TRBV23-1
J gene: TRBJ1-1

CDR3 protein: CASSMSGRARGELFF
CDR3 DNA: TGCGCCAGCAGCATGAGCGGGAGGGCCAGGGGGGAGCTGTTTTTT
D gene: TRBD2
clone size: .
V gene: TRBV5-1
J gene: TRBJ2-2

CDR3 protein: CASSWNPGLAGAFYEQYF
CDR3 DNA: TGTGCCAGCAGTTGGAATCCGGGACTAGCGGGAGCCTTCTACGAGCAGTACTTC
D gene: TRBD2
clone size: .
V gene: TRBV27
J gene: TRBJ2-7

CDR3 protein: CASSIDPSSYNEQFF
CDR3 DNA: TGTGCCAGCAGCATAGACCCTAGCTCCTACAATGAGCAGTTCTTC
D gene: .
clone size: .
V gene: TRBV5-4
J gene: TRBJ2-1

CDR3 protein: CASSSRQGGFTDTQYF
CDR3 DNA: TGTGCCAGCAGCTCTCGACAGGGGGGGTTCACAGATACGCAGTATTTT
D gene: TRBD1
clone size: .
V gene: TRBV7-2
J gene: TRBJ2-3

CDR3 protein: CSARDTYEQYF
CDR3 DNA: TGCAGTGCTAGGGACACCTACGAGCAGTACTTC
D gene: .
clone size: .
V gene: TRBV20-1
J gene: TRBJ2-7

CDR3 protein: CASSWTDKETQYF
CDR3 DNA: TGCGCCAGCAGCTGGACAGATAAAGAGACCCAGTACTTC
D gene: .
clone size: .
V gene: TRBV5-1
J gene: TRBJ2-5

CDR3 protein: CAWSRTSSTGELFF
CDR3 DNA: TGTGCCTGGAGTCGGACTAGCAGCACCGGGGAGCTGTTTTTT
D gene: TRBD2
clone size: .
V gene: TRBV30
J gene: TRBJ2-2

CDR3 protein: CASSGQGNTEAFF
CDR3 DNA: TGCGCCAGCAGTGGACAGGGTAATACTGAAGCTTTCTTT
D gene: TRBD1
clone size: .
V gene: TRBV10-1
J gene: TRBJ1-1

CDR3 protein: CASSTTSGVYNEQFF
CDR3 DNA: TGCGCCAGCAGCACTACTAGCGGGGTCTACAATGAGCAGTTCTTC
D gene: TRBD2
clone size: .
V gene: TRBV5-1
J gene: TRBJ2-1

CDR3 protein: CASGEGQGKSGNTIYF
CDR3 DNA: TGTGCCAGCGGAGAGGGACAGGGCAAATCTGGAAACACCATATATTTT
D gene: TRBD1
clone size: .
V gene: TRBV27
J gene: TRBJ1-3

CDR3 protein: CASSQDTTSGSSYEQYF
CDR3 DNA: TGCGCCAGCAGCCAAGATACGACTAGCGGGAGCTCCTACGAGCAGTACTTC
D gene: TRBD2
clone size: .
V gene: TRBV4-1
J gene: TRBJ2-7

CDR3 protein: CASSWTGYNSPLHF
CDR3 DNA: TGTGCCAGCAGTTGGACAGGGTATAATTCACCCCTCCACTTT
D gene: TRBD1
clone size: few
V gene: TRBV6-1
J gene: TRBJ1-6

CDR3 protein: CASSFGQVANTGELFF
CDR3 DNA: TGTGCCAGCAGCTTTGGACAGGTTGCGAACACCGGGGAGCTGTTTTTT
D gene: TRBD1
clone size: .
V gene: TRBV7-9
J gene: TRBJ2-2

CDR3 protein: CSAATGVEQYF
CDR3 DNA: TGCAGTGCTGCCACTGGAGTCGAGCAGTACTTC
D gene: .
clone size: .
V gene: TRBV20-1
J gene: TRBJ2-7

CDR3 protein: CASRDTRTGELFF
CDR3 DNA: TGCGCCAGCAGGGACACCAGGACCGGGGAGCTGTTTTTT
D gene: .
clone size: .
V gene: TRBV10-2
J gene: TRBJ2-2

CDR3 protein: CASSVGLAVPGQFF
CDR3 DNA: TGTGCCAGCAGTGTGGGACTAGCGGTTCCTGGGCAGTTCTTC
D gene: TRBD2
clone size: .
V gene: TRBV28
J gene: TRBJ2-1

CDR3 protein: CASSQGRRQGLQETQYF
CDR3 DNA: TGCGCCAGCAGCCAAGGGCGACGGCAGGGGTTACAAGAGACCCAGTACTTC
D gene: .
clone size: .
V gene: TRBV4-1
J gene: TRBJ2-5

CDR3 protein: CASSLWTSGSTDTQYF
CDR3 DNA: TGTGCCAGCAGTTTATGGACTAGCGGGAGCACAGATACGCAGTATTTT
D gene: TRBD2
clone size: .
V gene: TRBV28
J gene: TRBJ2-3

CDR3 protein: CASSEWGGRGTEAFF
CDR3 DNA: TGTGCCAGCAGTGAATGGGGGGGTCGAGGCACTGAAGCTTTCTTT
D gene: .
clone size: once
V gene: TRBV2
J gene: TRBJ1-1

CDR3 protein: CSFAATNEKLFF
CDR3 DNA: TGCAGCTTTGCAGCAACTAATGAAAAACTGTTTTTT
D gene: .
clone size: few
V gene: TRBV29-1
J gene: TRBJ1-4

CDR3 protein: CASNERGHTSSYNEQFF
CDR3 DNA: TGTGCCAGCAATGAAAGGGGACACACAAGCTCCTACAATGAGCAGTTCTTC
D gene: .
clone size: once
V gene: TRBV27
J gene: TRBJ2-1

CDR3 protein: CASSYTSRYGEQFF
CDR3 DNA: TGTGCCAGCAGTTACACCTCTAGGTATGGTGAGCAGTTCTTC
D gene: .
clone size: .
V gene: TRBV6-6
J gene: TRBJ2-1

CDR3 protein: CASHSGGSSNQPQHF
CDR3 DNA: TGTGCCAGTCATTCCGGGGGTTCTAGCAATCAGCCCCAGCATTTT
D gene: .
clone size: .
V gene: TRBV19
J gene: TRBJ1-5

CDR3 protein: CASSLRRDRSADTQYF
CDR3 DNA: TGTGCCAGCAGCCTCAGGCGGGACAGGTCGGCAGATACGCAGTATTTT
D gene: TRBD1
clone size: .
V gene: TRBV5-6
J gene: TRBJ2-3

CDR3 protein: CASSLETAGAETQYF
CDR3 DNA: TGCGCCAGCAGCTTGGAAACGGCTGGGGCCGAGACCCAGTACTTC
D gene: .
clone size: once
V gene: TRBV5-1
J gene: TRBJ2-5

CDR3 protein: CASSPRPGYYGYTF
CDR3 DNA: TGTGCCAGCAGCCCCCGTCCGGGTTACTATGGCTACACCTTC
D gene: .
clone size: .
V gene: TRBV7-2
J gene: TRBJ1-2

CDR3 protein: CASGLLGNQPQHF
CDR3 DNA: TGTGCCAGCGGCCTCTTGGGCAATCAGCCCCAGCATTTT
D gene: .
clone size: few
V gene: TRBV28
J gene: TRBJ1-5

CDR3 protein: CATSRDLAPSYGYTF
CDR3 DNA: TGTGCCACCAGCAGAGATCTGGCACCCTCATATGGCTACACCTTC
D gene: .
clone size: .
V gene: TRBV15
J gene: TRBJ1-2

CDR3 protein: CASSSLGHYEQYF
CDR3 DNA: TGCGCCAGCAGCTCGTTGGGCCATTACGAGCAGTACTTC
D gene: .
clone size: once
V gene: TRBV5-1
J gene: TRBJ2-7

CDR3 protein: CASSQDPGGSVRRELFF
CDR3 DNA: TGCGCCAGCAGCCAAGATCCGGGCGGCTCAGTCCGGCGGGAACTGTTTTTT
D gene: .
clone size: few
V gene: TRBV4-1
J gene: TRBJ1-4

CDR3 protein: CASRATGRSNQPQHF
CDR3 DNA: TGTGCCAGCAGAGCGACAGGGCGTAGCAATCAGCCCCAGCATTTT
D gene: TRBD1
clone size: .
V gene: TRBV6-5
J gene: TRBJ1-5

CDR3 protein: CASSTGPGGGYTF
CDR3 DNA: TGTGCCAGCAGTACAGGGCCGGGAGGTGGCTACACCTTC
D gene: .
clone size: .
V gene: TRBV6-1
J gene: TRBJ1-2

CDR3 protein: CASSPEADRSNYGYTF
CDR3 DNA: TGTGCCAGCTCCCCAGAAGCAGACAGGAGTAACTATGGCTACACCTTC
D gene: .
clone size: .
V gene: TRBV18
J gene: TRBJ1-2

CDR3 protein: CASTSGRAYERYF
CDR3 DNA: TGTGCCAGTACTAGCGGGAGGGCCTACGAGCGGTACTTC
D gene: TRBD2
clone size: .
V gene: TRBV6-1
J gene: TRBJ2-7

CDR3 protein: CASSQGTQTYEQYF
CDR3 DNA: TGTGCCAGCTCACAAGGGACACAGACCTACGAGCAGTACTTC
D gene: .
clone size: once
V gene: TRBV18
J gene: TRBJ2-7

CDR3 protein: CASSRLGSSGAYEQYF
CDR3 DNA: TGCGCCAGCAGCAGATTAGGGTCTAGCGGGGCCTACGAGCAGTACTTC
D gene: TRBD2
clone size: .
V gene: TRBV10-2
J gene: TRBJ2-7